The clone carrying this T cell receptor beta chain was seen a few times. Germline V gene data show CDR1 as LNHDA and CDR2 as SQIVND (reference sequence). The J segment lost 6 bases and the V segment lost 11 bases, leaving 16 bases of the junction unmatched. The CDR3 totals 15 residues. Authors' analysis steps: Estimated nucleated cell counts came from reference gene primer amplification. TCRdb's table, derived via immunoSEQ multiplex PCR, lists solely in-frame clones and lacks some. V, J and clone size reflect that table, while D and trimming were determined from the DNA. The table lists 45,000 to 55,000 clones, 55% to 70% of them singletons. These data come from a study of blood T cell repertoires in COVID-19. The wider study: The United States, Italy and Spain provided the acute and convalescent COVID-19 samples. T cells, B-cell-depleted T cells, or PBMCs supplied cDNA or gDNA.

This chain links TRBV19 with TRBJ1-5; 7 bases are a match to TRBD1. The sequencing input was peripheral blood. The clonotype was recovered from a woman in her sixties or seventies with acute or convalescent COVID-19. Here the CDR3 reads CAVKPDRAWGQPQHF. CDR3 bases: TGTGCCGTTAAACCCGACAGGGCGTGGGGTCAGCCCCAGCATTTT. Combining the CDR3 with reference TRBV19 and TRBJ1-5 gives the whole variable domain DGGITQSPKYLFRKEGQNVTLSCEQNLNHDAMYWYRQDPGQGLRLIYYSQIVNDFQKGDIAEGYSVSREKKESFPLTVTSAQKNPTAFYLCAVKPDRAWGQPQHFGDGTRLSIL.